The clone carrying this T cell receptor beta chain is medium-sized within its sample. The antigen remains undetermined. This beta chain came through as a stray read in a library set up for alpha chains, and its size says little. The record originates from a study of spatial heterogeneity in lung cancer. Study-level points and caveats: Intratumoral expanded alpha and beta TCR counts were found to track tumor mutation counts.

TCRdb reprocessed the 5' RACE reads via MiXCR and lists one record per CDR3 protein. The sample has about 7,400 distinct CDR3 sequences; around 15% are singletons. Specified time point: sample taken at primary tumor resection. J was trimmed by 1 base and V by 0 bases; bases with no gene match: 4. Per germline, CDR1 SGHRS and CDR2 YFSETQ. This CDR3 is 16 amino acids long. This clonotype originated in a female donor with early-stage non-small cell lung cancer. J is TRBJ2-3 and V is TRBV5-1, with 8 bases that match TRBD2. Material: lung tumor tissue, obtained at surgery. The CDR3 DNA reads as TGCGCCAGCAGCTTGGAGATGACTAGCGGCACAGATACGCAGTATTTT. Residues: CASSLEMTSGTDTQYF.